The rows below give T cell receptor beta chains drawn from one sample of a study of T cell responses to AZD1222 COVID-19 vaccine. Using immunoSEQ multiplex PCR, the repertoire was profiled, and TCRdb retains in-frame clones only, with some absent. The sample lists fewer than 200,000 clones, approximately 92% occurring once. The sequenced sample was peripheral blood, obtained on day 0 of AZD1222 vaccination. All receptors come from an adult in good health. CDR3s include the opening cysteine and the closing phenylalanine or tryptophan. Fields, in order: V gene, D gene, J gene, CDR3 protein. D genes are given only for firm matches.

TRBV28	.	TRBJ1-5	CASSSSSLPQHF
TRBV27	.	TRBJ2-7	CASSLSPYGTYEQYF
TRBV6-6	.	TRBJ2-7	CASSTRDSRPYEQYF
TRBV7-8	.	TRBJ1-5	CASSLEGQPQHF
TRBV7-8	.	TRBJ2-1	CASSAEDGVYNEQFF
TRBV19	.	TRBJ1-1	CASSIGNRFNTEAFF
TRBV25-1	.	TRBJ1-2	CASSESPEIDYTF
TRBV14	TRBD1	TRBJ1-1	CASSRTGDRYTEAFF
TRBV2	.	TRBJ1-4	CASSDRGGGEKLFF
TRBV6-2/TRBV6-3	.	TRBJ2-7	CASSYPVITYEQYF
TRBV9	.	TRBJ2-3	CASSPIQGRDTQYF
TRBV7-3	TRBD1	TRBJ1-2	CASSPRTGPNYGYTF
TRBV11-2	.	TRBJ1-1	CASSLDSTGSVNTEAFF
TRBV5-6	.	TRBJ1-5	CASSFGRGNQPQHF
TRBV6-6	TRBD1	TRBJ2-7	CASSPPGQDEQYF
TRBV18	.	TRBJ2-1	CASSPSAVEQFF
TRBV5-4	.	TRBJ1-2	CASSSRGSDYGYTF
TRBV18	.	TRBJ1-1	CASSPAQVAVSTEAFF
TRBV15	.	TRBJ1-5	CATSRDRAGDQPQHF
TRBV11-1	TRBD2	TRBJ2-7	CASSWTSGAVDDEQYF
TRBV6-6	TRBD1	TRBJ1-5	CASSPGTGGEGGNQPQHF
TRBV5-4	.	TRBJ2-7	CASKSDSSYEQYF
TRBV25-1	TRBD1	TRBJ1-2	CASSETGGSDGYTF
TRBV11-2	.	TRBJ2-1	CASRDTTNLYNEQFF
TRBV27	.	TRBJ2-5	CASSKRGGAETQYF
TRBV6-6	TRBD1	TRBJ1-3	CASSRDRDGNTIYF
TRBV9	.	TRBJ2-3	CASSSRLGATIDTQYF
TRBV19	.	TRBJ1-1	CASYRDTEAFF
TRBV2	.	TRBJ1-2	CASSDGLGNGYTF
TRBV27	.	TRBJ1-1	CASRTTAGAAFF
TRBV6-4	.	TRBJ1-5	CASRPTSNQPQHF
TRBV4-1	TRBD1	TRBJ1-5	CASSPNKGANNQPQHF
TRBV24-1	.	TRBJ1-5	CATSQNRDQPQHF
TRBV6-5	.	TRBJ2-1	CASSYSPGSSYNEQFF
TRBV5-4	TRBD2	TRBJ2-3	CASSFGGGSTDTQYF
TRBV4-1	.	TRBJ1-2	CASSLRPGRYGYTF
TRBV5-6	.	TRBJ2-7	CASSFDRSGNEQYF
TRBV19	.	TRBJ1-5	CASSIQGTGQQPQHF